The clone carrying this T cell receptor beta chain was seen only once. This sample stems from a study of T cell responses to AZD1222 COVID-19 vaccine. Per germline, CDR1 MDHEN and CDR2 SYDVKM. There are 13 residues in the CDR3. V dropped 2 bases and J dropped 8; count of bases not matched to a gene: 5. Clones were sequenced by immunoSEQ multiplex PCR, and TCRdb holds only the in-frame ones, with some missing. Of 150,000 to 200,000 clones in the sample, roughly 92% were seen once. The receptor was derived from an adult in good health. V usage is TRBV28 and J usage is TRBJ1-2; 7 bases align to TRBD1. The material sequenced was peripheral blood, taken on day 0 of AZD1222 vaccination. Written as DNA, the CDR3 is TGTGCCAGCAGTTTAGGAGGGGGCGGCGGCTACACCTTC. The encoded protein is CASSLGGGGGYTF.